This T cell receptor beta chain was recovered during a study of control samples from healthy donors and cancer patients. Libraries were prepared by immunoSEQ multiplex PCR; TCRdb keeps only in-frame clonotypes and omits some of them. Of approximately 150,000 clones detected, 75% to 95% appear once; the ten largest clones hold just over 2%. Material: blood. The clonotype originates from a woman between 40 and 55 years old in good health.

As DNA, the CDR3 is TGTGCCAGCAGTGACGGGGTCAACTATGGCTACACCTTC. It specifies CASSDGVNYGYTF. The chain is built from TRBV6-4 and TRBJ1-2; no firm D call. Germline V gene data show CDR1 as MRHNA and CDR2 as SNTAGT. V lost 2 bases and J 2 bases, leaving 6 bases between the germline ends. This CDR3 region has 13 residues.